Described below is a single T cell receptor (beta chain) sequence and its context. Its antigen is currently unknown. These data originate in a study of shared clonotypes between healthy human individuals. As for the study in general: The donor pool was made up of two women and three men aged 18 to 49.

TCRdb keeps only in-frame clones here, not all; method: immunoSEQ multiplex PCR. The sample shows more than 2 million clones, roughly 95% of them seen only once. Selected positively for CCR7 and CD45RO-negative, naive CD8 cells excluded terminally differentiated effector memory CD45RA+ cells. Among the donors, all were Caucasian adults who lived in Nashville, Tennessee. Study-level points and caveats: The study generally estimated greater richness for naive than memory subsets. The diversity represented, both genetic and in exposure history, was limited by few donors.

This CDR3 is built from 14 residues. Trimming removed 8 bases from V and 3 bases from J, with 16 bases in between. The V gene's germline CDR1 is MNHEY and CDR2 SVGAGI. The sequence was collected from a man between 18 and 29 years old in good health. The genes are TRBV6-5 and TRBJ1-1; TRBD1 is a possible D gene (6 bases). Sequenced sample: naive CD8+ T cells sorted from blood. CDR3 amino acids: CASSPYPGDTEAFF. CDR3 bases: TGTGCCAGCTCCCCCTATCCAGGGGACACTGAAGCTTTCTTT.